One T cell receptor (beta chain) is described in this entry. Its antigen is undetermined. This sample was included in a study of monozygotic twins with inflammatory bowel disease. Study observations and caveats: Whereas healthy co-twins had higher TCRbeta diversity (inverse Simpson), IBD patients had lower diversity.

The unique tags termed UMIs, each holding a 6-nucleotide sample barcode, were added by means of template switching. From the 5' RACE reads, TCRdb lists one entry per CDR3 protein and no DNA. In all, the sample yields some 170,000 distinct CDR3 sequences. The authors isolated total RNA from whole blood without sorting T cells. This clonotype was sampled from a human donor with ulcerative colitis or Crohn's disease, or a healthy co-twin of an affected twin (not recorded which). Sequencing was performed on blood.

The CDR3 loop reads CASSLGTQISNEQFF. The chain is built from TRBV13 and TRBJ2-1; TCRdb gives TRBD1 as the D gene, but with no DNA this cannot be confirmed. Germline CDR1 reads PRHDT; CDR2 reads FYEKMQ (reference sequence). The CDR3 runs to 15 residues.